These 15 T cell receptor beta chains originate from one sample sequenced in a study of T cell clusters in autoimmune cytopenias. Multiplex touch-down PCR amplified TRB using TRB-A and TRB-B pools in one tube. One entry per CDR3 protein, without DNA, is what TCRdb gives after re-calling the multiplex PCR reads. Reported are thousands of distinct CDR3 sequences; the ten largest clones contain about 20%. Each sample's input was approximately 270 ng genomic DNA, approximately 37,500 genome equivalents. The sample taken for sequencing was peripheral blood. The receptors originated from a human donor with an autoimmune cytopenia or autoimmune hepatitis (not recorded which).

The CDR3 loop is CASSRRPDRGEAFF. V is TRBV18 and J is TRBJ1-1; there is no DNA to check the TCRdb D call of TRBD1. Germline CDR1 is KGHSH and CDR2 is LQKENI. This CDR3 is 14 amino acids long.

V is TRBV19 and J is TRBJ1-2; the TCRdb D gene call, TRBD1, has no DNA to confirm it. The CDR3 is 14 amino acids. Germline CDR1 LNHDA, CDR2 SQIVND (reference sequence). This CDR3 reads CASSPDRVDYGYTF.

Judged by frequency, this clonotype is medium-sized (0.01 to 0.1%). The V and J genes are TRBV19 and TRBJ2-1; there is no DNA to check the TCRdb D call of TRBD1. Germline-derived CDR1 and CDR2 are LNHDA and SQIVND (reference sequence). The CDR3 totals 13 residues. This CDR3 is CASSIGGDNEQFF. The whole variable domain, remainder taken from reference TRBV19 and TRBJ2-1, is DGGITQSPKYLFRKEGQNVTLSCEQNLNHDAMYWYRQDPGQGLRLIYYSQIVNDFQKGDIAEGYSVSREKKESFPLTVTSAQKNPTAFYLCASSIGGDNEQFFGPGTRLTVL.

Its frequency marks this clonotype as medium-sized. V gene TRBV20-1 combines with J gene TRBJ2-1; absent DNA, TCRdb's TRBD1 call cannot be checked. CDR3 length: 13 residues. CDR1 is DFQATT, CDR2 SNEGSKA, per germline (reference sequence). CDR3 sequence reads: CSGAGSGGNEQFF.

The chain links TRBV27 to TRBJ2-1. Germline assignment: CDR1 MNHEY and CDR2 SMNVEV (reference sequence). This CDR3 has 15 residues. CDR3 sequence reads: CASSSLGTTYNEQFF.

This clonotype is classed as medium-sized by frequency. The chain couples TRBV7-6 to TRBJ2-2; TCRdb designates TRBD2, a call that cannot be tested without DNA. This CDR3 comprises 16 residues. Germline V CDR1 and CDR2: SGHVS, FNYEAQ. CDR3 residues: CASSSEATSGRRELFF.

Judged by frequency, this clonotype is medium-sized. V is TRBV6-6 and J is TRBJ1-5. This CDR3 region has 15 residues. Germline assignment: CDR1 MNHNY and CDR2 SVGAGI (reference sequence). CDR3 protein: CASTDPRRGNQPQHF.

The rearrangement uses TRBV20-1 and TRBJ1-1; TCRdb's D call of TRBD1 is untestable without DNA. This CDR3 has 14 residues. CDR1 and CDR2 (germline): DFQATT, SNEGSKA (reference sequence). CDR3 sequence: CSARDPQGNTEAFF.

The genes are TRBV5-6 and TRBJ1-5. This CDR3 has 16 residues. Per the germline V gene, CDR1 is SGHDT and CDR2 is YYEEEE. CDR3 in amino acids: CASSLGPDYFYQPQHF.

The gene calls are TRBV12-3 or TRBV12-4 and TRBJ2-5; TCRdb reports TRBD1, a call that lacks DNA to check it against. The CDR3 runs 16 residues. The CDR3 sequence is CASSFSMKGVSETQYF.

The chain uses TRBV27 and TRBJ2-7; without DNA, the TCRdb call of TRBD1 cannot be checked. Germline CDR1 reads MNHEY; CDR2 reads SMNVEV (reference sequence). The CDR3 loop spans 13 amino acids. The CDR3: CASSLNRGGEQYF.

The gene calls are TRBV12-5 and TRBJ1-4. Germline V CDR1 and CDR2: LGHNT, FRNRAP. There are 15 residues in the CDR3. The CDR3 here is CASGLVVGFGEKLFF. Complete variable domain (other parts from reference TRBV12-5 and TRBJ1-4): DARVTQTPRHKVTEMGQEVTMRCQPILGHNTVFWYRQTMMQGLELLAYFRNRAPLDDSGMPKDRFSAEMPDATLATLKIQPSEPRDSAVYFCASGLVVGFGEKLFFGSGTQLSVL.

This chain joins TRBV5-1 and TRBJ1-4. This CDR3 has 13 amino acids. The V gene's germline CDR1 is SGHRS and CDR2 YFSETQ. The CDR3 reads CASSLGNREKLFF.

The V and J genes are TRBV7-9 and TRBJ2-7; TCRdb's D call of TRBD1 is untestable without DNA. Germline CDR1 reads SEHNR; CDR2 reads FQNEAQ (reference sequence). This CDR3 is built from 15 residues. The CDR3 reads CASSTRDRGTYEQYF.

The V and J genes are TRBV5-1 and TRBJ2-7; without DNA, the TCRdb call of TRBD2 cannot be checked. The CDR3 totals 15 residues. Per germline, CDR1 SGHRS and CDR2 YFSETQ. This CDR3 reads CASSLGLTLRSEQYF.